This T cell receptor (beta chain) was captured by sequencing in a study of shared clonotypes between healthy human individuals. The study's findings and limits: Clonotype sharing among donors, it was expected, would be affected by sequencing depth. The four-donor shared clonotypes exceeded non-shared clonotypes in generation probability, with non-shared ones scoring lower. Sorted-subset sequencing was shown by rarefaction to be incomplete despite large depth.

Sequencing used immunoSEQ multiplex PCR; TCRdb keeps in-frame clones, though not all of them. The sample includes roughly 2.5 million clones, over 85% of them seen just once. In its sample, this clone was seen once. Its antigen is not identified. After removal of 6 bases from V and 8 bases from J, the junction contained 8 bases not matched to a gene. CDR3 length equals 15 residues. The germline gives CDR1 MDHEN, CDR2 SYDVKM. The sequence came from a man aged 18 to 35 in good health. This chain uses TRBV28 with TRBJ1-4; TRBD1 matches at 11 bases. The specimen sequenced was naive CD4+ T cells sorted from blood. As for subset: CD45RA+ positively selected. The DNA for the CDR3 is TGTGCCAGCAGCTCCACCGGGACAGGGGGAGAAAAACTGTTTTTT. It is translated as CASSSTGTGGEKLFF.